This T cell receptor (beta chain) was sequenced in a study of cytomegalovirus exposure and HLA in healthy donors. Whole-study findings and limits: V- and J-gene trimming of TCR beta was linked (in a later analysis) to a missense DCLRE1C variant. The authors listed some 150 TCR beta chains as cytomegalovirus-associated.

V shed 0 bases and J shed 6 bases, with 11 bases lying between them. CDR3 length equals 14 residues. Germline V gene data show CDR1 as MGHRA and CDR2 as YSYEKL. With respect to this clone: The antigen remains unidentified.

Primers: 60 Vbeta forward and 13 Jbeta reverse. Authors' data handling: Among the unique TCR beta chains that a later analysis counted, some 73 million in all, roughly 10 million were shared. Produced via immunoSEQ multiplex PCR; TCRdb's table is partial and in-frame only. V, J and clone size are those of that table, while D and trimming were read from the DNA. The sample consists of about 240,000 clones, about 77% of them appearing once. The sequenced material came from PBMCs. This clonotype was sampled from a boy aged 5-17 years in good health and CMV-seronegative. This rearrangement joins TRBV4-1 to TRBJ1-1, with D uncertain. CDR3 nucleotide sequence: TGCGCCAGCAGCCAAGATGCTGCTCGCGCTGAAGCTTTCTTT. Encoded protein: CASSQDAARAEAFF.